This entry is about one T cell receptor (beta chain). Its specificity is not known. V shed 3 bases, J shed 5 bases, and the junction held 18 bases outside the gene matches. Germline V lookup: CDR1 LNHDA, CDR2 SQIVND (reference sequence). This CDR3 comprises 18 residues. The sample is drawn from a study of PD-L1 blockade in urothelial cancer. Study background: Analyses were performed on blood at 3 weeks after treatment start (the second dose) and at 6 weeks. Peripheral blood specimens exhibited a median yield of about 140,000 T cells.

Sequencing used immunoSEQ multiplex PCR; TCRdb keeps in-frame clones, though not all of them. This table has roughly 50,000 clones, 77% appearing once. Findings and limits, study-wide: Blood clones associated with the tumor expanded more at 3 weeks in durable-benefit patients.

Patients presented with locally advanced or metastatic urothelial carcinoma. The chain carries TRBV19 and TRBJ1-2; 7 bases agree with TRBD1. Sequencing was performed on PBMCs, taken around atezolizumab (anti-PD-L1) treatment. The receptor was derived from a man between 70 and 80 years old with urothelial cancer. The CDR3 DNA is TGTGCCAGTAGTATCCCGCGGACAGGTTTATTTGGTGTTTATGGCTACACCTTC. This gives the protein CASSIPRTGLFGVYGYTF.